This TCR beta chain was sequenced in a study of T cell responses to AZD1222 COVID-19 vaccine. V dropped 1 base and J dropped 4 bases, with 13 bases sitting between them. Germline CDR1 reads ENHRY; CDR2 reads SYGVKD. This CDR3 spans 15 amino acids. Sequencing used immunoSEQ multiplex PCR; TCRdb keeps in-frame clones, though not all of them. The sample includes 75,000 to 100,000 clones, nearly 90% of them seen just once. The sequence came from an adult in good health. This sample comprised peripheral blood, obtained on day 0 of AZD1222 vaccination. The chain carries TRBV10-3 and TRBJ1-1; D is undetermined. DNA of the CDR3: TGTGCCATCAGTGAGTATAGACCCGGCGGCACTGAAGCTTTCTTT. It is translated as CAISEYRPGGTEAFF.